The rows below give T cell receptor beta chains drawn from one sample of a study of blood T cell repertoires in COVID-19. TCRdb's copy holds only in-frame clones and misses some; the assay was immunoSEQ multiplex PCR. The sample records fewer than 200,000 clones, about 85% being singletons. The material sequenced was peripheral blood. These receptors were obtained from a middle-aged man with acute or convalescent COVID-19. The CDR3 runs from the conserved cysteine through the conserved F or W. The D gene is left open where the match is weak. Size tells how often a clone was seen (once, few, many) or the class of an expanded clone, and some rows leave it out.

j_call v_call clone_size d_call cdr3_aa cdr3_nt
TRBJ2-3 TRBV9 NA TRBD2 CASSVGGGGAQDTQYF TGTGCCAGCAGCGTAGGAGGCGGGGGGGCCCAGGATACGCAGTATTTT
TRBJ1-1 TRBV6-2/TRBV6-3 NA NA CASSPDVGGADGGNTEAFF TGTGCCAGCAGCCCTGACGTTGGGGGGGCGGACGGTGGTAACACTGAAGCTTTCTTT
TRBJ2-5 TRBV27 NA TRBD1 CASSSIRDRVGAGEETQYF TGTGCCAGCAGTTCAATCCGGGACAGGGTGGGCGCAGGGGAAGAGACCCAGTACTTC
TRBJ1-1 TRBV2 NA NA CASNFPGLNTEAFF TGTGCCAGCAATTTTCCGGGATTGAACACTGAAGCTTTCTTT
TRBJ2-2 TRBV28 NA TRBD2 CASSLGGRELFF TGTGCCAGCAGTTTGGGAGGGCGGGAGCTGTTTTTT
TRBJ1-4 TRBV14 NA NA CASSQVQSTNEKLFF TGTGCCAGCAGCCAAGTGCAGTCAACTAATGAAAAACTGTTTTTT
TRBJ2-3 TRBV28 NA NA CATNGWGLYKTNTDTQYF TGTGCCACCAATGGTTGGGGGCTCTACAAAACAAACACAGATACGCAGTATTTT
TRBJ2-1 TRBV12-3/TRBV12-4 NA NA CASSFAGANEQFF TGTGCCAGCAGTTTTGCAGGGGCGAATGAGCAGTTCTTC
TRBJ1-1 TRBV6-9 NA NA CASSYWGQGRLMNTEAFF TGTGCCAGCAGTTATTGGGGGCAGGGTCGTCTTATGAACACTGAAGCTTTCTTT
TRBJ1-1 TRBV6-5 NA TRBD1 CASSYRQGPEAFF TGTGCCAGCAGTTACCGACAGGGCCCTGAAGCTTTCTTT
TRBJ1-1 TRBV15 NA NA CATSRERLQNTEAFF TGTGCCACCAGCAGAGAGCGACTACAGAACACTGAAGCTTTCTTT
TRBJ2-1 TRBV7-9 NA TRBD1 CASSLAQGASNNEQFF TGTGCCAGCAGCTTAGCGCAGGGGGCCAGCAACAATGAGCAGTTCTTC
TRBJ2-1 TRBV29-1 few NA CSVVRVDEQFF TGCAGCGTTGTCAGGGTCGATGAGCAGTTCTTC
TRBJ1-5 TRBV19 NA NA CASATGGQPQHF TGTGCCAGTGCGACGGGAGGTCAGCCCCAGCATTTT
TRBJ1-6 TRBV5-1 NA NA CASSLTGETNSPLHF TGCGCCAGCAGCTTGACGGGGGAGACTAATTCACCCCTCCACTTT
TRBJ1-2 TRBV30 NA NA CAWSVPGGYTF TGTGCCTGGAGTGTACCCGGGGGCTACACCTTC
TRBJ1-1 TRBV7-2 NA TRBD1 CASSGLDRGSWDTEAFF TGTGCCAGCAGCGGCCTGGACAGGGGCTCTTGGGACACTGAAGCTTTCTTT
TRBJ2-7 TRBV5-1 NA TRBD1 CASSLQGTGVHEQYF TGCGCCAGCAGCTTGCAGGGGACAGGAGTCCACGAGCAGTACTTC
TRBJ1-4 TRBV28 NA NA CASSPWGGLTNEKLFF TGTGCCAGCAGTCCCTGGGGGGGGCTAACTAATGAAAAACTGTTTTTT
TRBJ2-2 TRBV11-2 NA NA CASSLSGQNTGELFF TGTGCCAGCAGCTTATCGGGACAGAACACCGGGGAGCTGTTTTTT
TRBJ1-5 TRBV7-8 few TRBD1 CASSFDRDQPQHF TGTGCCAGCAGCTTCGACAGGGATCAGCCCCAGCATTTT
TRBJ1-3 TRBV7-2 once NA CASSFLGGIGNTIYF TGTGCCAGCAGCTTTCTAGGAGGGATCGGAAACACCATATATTTT
TRBJ1-4 TRBV29-1 NA TRBD1 CSARTGGSELFF TGCAGCGCCCGGACAGGGGGCTCGGAACTGTTTTTT
TRBJ1-2 TRBV6-5 NA NA CASSRGTPYGYTF TGTGCCAGCAGTCGCGGGACTCCCTATGGCTACACCTTC
TRBJ1-6 TRBV27 NA TRBD1 CASSLSSGQGNSPLHF TGTGCCAGCAGTTTATCCTCAGGACAGGGGAATTCACCCCTCCACTTT
TRBJ2-7 TRBV7-9 NA NA CASSLAPGLPYEQYF TGTGCCAGCAGCTTAGCCCCGGGACTGCCGTACGAGCAGTACTTC
TRBJ2-5 TRBV4-1 NA TRBD2 CASSQELAGKGTQYF TGCGCCAGCAGCCAAGAACTAGCGGGAAAAGGGACCCAGTACTTC
TRBJ1-4 TRBV25-1 NA TRBD1 CASSPRTGGDEKLFF TGTGCCAGCAGTCCACGGACAGGGGGAGACGAAAAACTGTTTTTT
TRBJ1-6 TRBV5-1 NA NA CASSLVIGAPLHF TGCGCCAGCAGCTTGGTTATCGGGGCACCCCTCCACTTT
TRBJ1-1 TRBV9 NA TRBD1 CASSVGTGERTTTEAFF TGTGCCAGCAGCGTGGGGACAGGGGAGAGGACCACCACTGAAGCTTTCTTT
TRBJ1-2 TRBV28 NA NA CASSLGGGSNYGYTF TGTGCCAGCAGTTTAGGCGGGGGATCTAACTATGGCTACACCTTC
TRBJ2-5 TRBV5-5 NA NA CASSLAGTGHQETQYF TGTGCCAGCAGCTTGGCAGGAACAGGACACCAAGAGACCCAGTACTTC
TRBJ1-5 TRBV23-1 NA TRBD1 CASTKSGGRQGGSNQPQHF TGCGCCAGCACTAAGTCCGGGGGTCGACAGGGGGGATCCAATCAGCCCCAGCATTTT
TRBJ2-7 TRBV3-1/TRBV3-2 NA TRBD1 CASSRRDRGYEQYF TGTGCCAGCAGCCGACGGGACAGGGGCTACGAGCAGTACTTC
TRBJ1-2 TRBV5-6 NA NA CASRGTFANYGYTF TGTGCCAGCAGGGGGACTTTCGCAAACTATGGCTACACCTTC
TRBJ1-6 TRBV6-5 NA NA CTTYRNNSPLHF TGTACGACATACAGAAATAATTCACCCCTCCACTTT
TRBJ2-5 TRBV7-9 once TRBD2 CASSLRGRTSGVQETQYF TGTGCCAGCAGCTTACGGGGCAGGACTAGCGGGGTACAAGAGACCCAGTACTTC
TRBJ2-1 TRBV24-1 NA TRBD2 CATSSGGVNEQFF TGTGCCACCAGTAGCGGGGGGGTGAATGAGCAGTTCTTC
TRBJ1-1 TRBV18 NA NA CASSPFTVPEAFF TGTGCCAGCTCACCTTTCACGGTCCCTGAAGCTTTCTTT
TRBJ1-6 TRBV2 NA TRBD1 CARTRGQDNSPLHF TGTGCCAGAACCCGGGGACAGGATAATTCACCCCTCCACTTT
TRBJ2-1 TRBV27 NA TRBD1 CASSFRQGTEQFF TGTGCCAGCAGTTTCAGACAGGGTACTGAGCAGTTCTTC
TRBJ1-4 TRBV6-1 NA NA CASSEAPGSNEKLFF TGTGCCAGCAGTGAAGCGCCGGGGTCCAATGAAAAACTGTTTTTT
TRBJ2-3 TRBV7-4 NA TRBD2 CASSTRVLAGADTQYF TGTGCCAGCAGCACCAGGGTACTAGCGGGGGCAGATACGCAGTATTTT
TRBJ2-1 TRBV19 NA NA CASRPSSYNEQFF TGTGCCAGTAGACCGAGCTCCTACAATGAGCAGTTCTTC
TRBJ2-1 TRBV9 NA NA CASSVGQSTYNEQFF TGTGCCAGCAGCGTAGGGCAGTCGACCTACAATGAGCAGTTCTTC
TRBJ2-7 TRBV11-1 NA TRBD1 CASSLDRVSTYEQYF TGTGCCAGCAGCTTGGACAGGGTTTCTACCTACGAGCAGTACTTC
TRBJ1-1 TRBV27 NA TRBD1 CASSFWDSTEAFF TGTGCCAGCAGTTTCTGGGACAGCACTGAAGCTTTCTTT
TRBJ1-3 TRBV6-5 few NA CASSYLAPGNTIYF TGTGCCAGCAGTTATTTGGCTCCGGGAAACACCATATATTTT
TRBJ2-7 TRBV7-2 NA NA CASSLDRGPLYEQYF TGTGCCAGCAGCTTAGATCGAGGCCCCCTCTACGAGCAGTACTTC
TRBJ2-7 TRBV11-2 NA NA CASSLADSYYEQYF TGTGCCAGCAGCTTAGCGGACTCCTACTACGAGCAGTACTTC
TRBJ1-4 TRBV7-2 NA NA CASSPGRTNEKLFF TGTGCCAGCAGCCCGGGGAGAACTAATGAAAAACTGTTTTTT
TRBJ1-1 TRBV5-6 NA NA CASSLRQGTAFF TGTGCCAGCAGCTTGAGGCAGGGAACGGCTTTCTTT
TRBJ2-3 TRBV6-2/TRBV6-3 NA NA CASSYGETTDTQYF TGTGCCAGCAGTTATGGAGAGACCACAGATACGCAGTATTTT